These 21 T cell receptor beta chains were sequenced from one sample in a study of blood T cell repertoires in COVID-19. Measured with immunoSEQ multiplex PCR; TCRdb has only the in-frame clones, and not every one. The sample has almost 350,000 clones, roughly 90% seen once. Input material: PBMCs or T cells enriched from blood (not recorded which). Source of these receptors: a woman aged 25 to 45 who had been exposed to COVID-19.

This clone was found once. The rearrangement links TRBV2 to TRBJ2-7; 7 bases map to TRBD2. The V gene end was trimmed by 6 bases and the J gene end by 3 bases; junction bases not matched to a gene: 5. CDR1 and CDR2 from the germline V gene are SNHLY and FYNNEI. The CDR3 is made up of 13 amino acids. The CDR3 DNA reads TGTGCCAGCAGCCTAGCGGTTGACTACGAGCAGTACTTC. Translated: CASSLAVDYEQYF.

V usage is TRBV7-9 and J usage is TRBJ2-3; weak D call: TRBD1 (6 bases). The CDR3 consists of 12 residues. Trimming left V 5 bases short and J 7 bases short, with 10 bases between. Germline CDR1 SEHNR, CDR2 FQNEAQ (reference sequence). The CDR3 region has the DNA TGTGCCAGCAGCCCTGGACAGTATACGCAGTATTTT. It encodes CASSPGQYTQYF.

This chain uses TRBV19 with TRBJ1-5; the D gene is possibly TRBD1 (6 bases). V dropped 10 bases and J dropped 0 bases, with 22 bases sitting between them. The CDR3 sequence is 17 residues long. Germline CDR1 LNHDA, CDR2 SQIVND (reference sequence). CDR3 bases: TGTGCCATCACACGCTCCGGGACATCGTATAGCAATCAGCCCCAGCATTTT. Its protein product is CAITRSGTSYSNQPQHF.

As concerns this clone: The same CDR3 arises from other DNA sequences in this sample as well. The CDR3 reads CASSQEGTGSYNEQFF. For the CDR3, the DNA is TGTGCCAGCAGCCAAGAGGGGACAGGGTCCTACAATGAGCAGTTCTTC. The chain links TRBV3-1 (or the pseudogene TRBV3-2) to TRBJ2-1; 9 nucleotides agree with TRBD1. Germline assignment: CDR1 LGHDT and CDR2 YNNKEL (reference sequence). After removal of 0 bases from V and 1 base from J, the junction contained 1 base not matched to a gene. The CDR3 runs 16 residues.

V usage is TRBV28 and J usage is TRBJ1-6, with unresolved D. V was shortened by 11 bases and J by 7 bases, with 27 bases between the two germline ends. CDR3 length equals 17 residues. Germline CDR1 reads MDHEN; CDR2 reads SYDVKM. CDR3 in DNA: TGTGCCTCACACCCCCCTCTTCCGAGCCTGACAAATTCACCCCTCCACTTT. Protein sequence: CASHPPLPSLTNSPLHF.

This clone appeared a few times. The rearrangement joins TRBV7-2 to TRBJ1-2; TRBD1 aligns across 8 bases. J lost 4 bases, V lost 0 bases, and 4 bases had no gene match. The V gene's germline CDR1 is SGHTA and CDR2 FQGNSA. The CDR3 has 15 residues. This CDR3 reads CASSLALQGGYGYTF. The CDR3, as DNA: TGTGCCAGCAGCTTAGCGCTACAGGGGGGCTATGGCTACACCTTC.

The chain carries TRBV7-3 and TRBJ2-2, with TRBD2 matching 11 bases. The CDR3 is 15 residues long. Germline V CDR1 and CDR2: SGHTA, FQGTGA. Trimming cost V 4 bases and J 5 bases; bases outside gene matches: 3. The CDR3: CASSSRTSGTGELFF. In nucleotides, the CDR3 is TGTGCCAGCAGCTCCCGGACTAGCGGGACCGGGGAGCTGTTTTTT. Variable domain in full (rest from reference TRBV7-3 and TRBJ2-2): GAGVSQTPSNKVTEKGKYVELRCDPISGHTALYWYRQSLGQGPEFLIYFQGTGAADDSGLPNDRFFAVRPEGSVSTLKIQRTERGDSAVYLCASSSRTSGTGELFFGEGSRLTVL.

The CDR3 DNA reads as TGTGCCAGCAGTTACTCCCAGGGGCTGGGTGGCTACACCTTC. This encodes CASSYSQGLGGYTF. This rearrangement joins TRBV6-5 to TRBJ1-2; D may be TRBD1 (6 bases). This CDR3 is built from 14 residues. The ends were cut back, 0 bases at V and 7 bases at J, with 12 bases in the middle. Germline CDR1 reads MNHEY; CDR2 reads SVGAGI.

The DNA of the CDR3 is TGTGCCAGCAGCTTAGTGCAGACAACTGGAAACACCATATATTTT. As protein: CASSLVQTTGNTIYF. The gene calls are TRBV7-2 and TRBJ1-3; unclear D gene. The CDR3 runs to 15 residues. Germline V gene data show CDR1 as SGHTA and CDR2 as FQGNSA. V lost 1 base to trimming and J lost 2 bases, with 9 bases between them. Full variable domain (missing parts from reference TRBV7-2 and TRBJ1-3): GAGVSQSPSNKVTEKGKDVELRCDPISGHTALYWYRQSLGQGLEFLIYFQGNSAPDKSGLPSDRFSAERTGGSVSTLTIQRTQQEDSAVYLCASSLVQTTGNTIYFGEGSWLTVV.

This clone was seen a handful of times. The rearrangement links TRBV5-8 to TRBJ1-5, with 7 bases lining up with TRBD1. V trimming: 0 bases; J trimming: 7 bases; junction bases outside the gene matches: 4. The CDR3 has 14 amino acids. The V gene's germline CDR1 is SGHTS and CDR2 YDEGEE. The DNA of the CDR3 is TGTGCCAGCAGCTTGGCGGCAGGGGGACAGCCCCAGCATTTT. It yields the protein CASSLAAGGQPQHF.

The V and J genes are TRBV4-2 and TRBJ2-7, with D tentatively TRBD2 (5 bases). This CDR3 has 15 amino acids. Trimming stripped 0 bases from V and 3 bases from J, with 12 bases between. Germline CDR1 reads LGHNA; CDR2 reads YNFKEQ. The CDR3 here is CASSQDLGDFYEQYF. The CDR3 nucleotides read TGTGCCAGCAGCCAAGACTTGGGAGACTTCTACGAGCAGTACTTC.

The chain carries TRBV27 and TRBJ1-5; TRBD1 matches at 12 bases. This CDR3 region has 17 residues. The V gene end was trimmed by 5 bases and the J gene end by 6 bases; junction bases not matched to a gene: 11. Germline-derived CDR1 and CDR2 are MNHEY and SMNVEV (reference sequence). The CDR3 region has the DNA TGTGCCAGCAGTCCTGGACCGGGACAGGGGGCATTTCAGCCCCAGCATTTT. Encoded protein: CASSPGPGQGAFQPQHF.

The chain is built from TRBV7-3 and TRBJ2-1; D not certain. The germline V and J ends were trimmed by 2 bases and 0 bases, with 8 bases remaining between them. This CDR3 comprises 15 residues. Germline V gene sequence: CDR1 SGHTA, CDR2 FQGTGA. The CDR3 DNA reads TGTGCCAGCAGCTTAGGGCCCAGCTCCTACAATGAGCAGTTCTTC. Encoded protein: CASSLGPSSYNEQFF. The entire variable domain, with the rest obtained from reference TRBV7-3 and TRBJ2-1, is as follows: GAGVSQTPSNKVTEKGKYVELRCDPISGHTALYWYRQSLGQGPEFLIYFQGTGAADDSGLPNDRFFAVRPEGSVSTLKIQRTERGDSAVYLCASSLGPSSYNEQFFGPGTRLTVL.

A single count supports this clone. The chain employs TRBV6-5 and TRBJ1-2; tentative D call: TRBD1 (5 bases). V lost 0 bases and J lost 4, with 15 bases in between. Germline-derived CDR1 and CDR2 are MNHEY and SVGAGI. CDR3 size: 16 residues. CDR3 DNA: TGTGCCAGCAGTTACTCATCTGGACAAATCGTCTATGGCTACACCTTC. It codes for CASSYSSGQIVYGYTF.

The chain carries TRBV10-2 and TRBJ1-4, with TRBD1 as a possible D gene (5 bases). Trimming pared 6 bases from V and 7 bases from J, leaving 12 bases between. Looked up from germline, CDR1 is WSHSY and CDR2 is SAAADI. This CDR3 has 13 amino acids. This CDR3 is CASRQGLGEKLFF. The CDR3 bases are TGCGCCAGCAGGCAGGGTCTAGGTGAAAAACTGTTTTTT.

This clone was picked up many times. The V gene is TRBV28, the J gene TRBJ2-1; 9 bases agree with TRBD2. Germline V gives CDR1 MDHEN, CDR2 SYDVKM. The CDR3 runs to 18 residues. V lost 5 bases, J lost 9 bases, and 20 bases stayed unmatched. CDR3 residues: CASSELGWSGRRGSEQFF. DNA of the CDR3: TGTGCCAGCAGTGAACTAGGATGGAGCGGGAGGCGGGGGAGTGAGCAGTTCTTC.

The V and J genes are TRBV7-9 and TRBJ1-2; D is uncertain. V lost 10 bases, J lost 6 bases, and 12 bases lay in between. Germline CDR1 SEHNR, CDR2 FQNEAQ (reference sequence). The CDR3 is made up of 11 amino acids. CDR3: CATASGNGYTF. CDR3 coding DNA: TGTGCCACCGCTAGTGGTAATGGCTACACCTTC.

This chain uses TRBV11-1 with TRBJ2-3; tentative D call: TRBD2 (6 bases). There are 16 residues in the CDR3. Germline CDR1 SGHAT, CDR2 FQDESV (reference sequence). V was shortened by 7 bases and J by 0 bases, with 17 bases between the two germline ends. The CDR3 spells CASNPGSGTSTDTQYF. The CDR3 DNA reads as TGTGCCAGCAACCCCGGTAGCGGAACTAGCACAGATACGCAGTATTTT.

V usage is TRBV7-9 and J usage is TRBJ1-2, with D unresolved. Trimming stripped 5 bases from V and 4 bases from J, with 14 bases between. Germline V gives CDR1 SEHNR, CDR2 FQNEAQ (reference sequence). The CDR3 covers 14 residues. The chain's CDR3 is CASSPTWEGYGYTF. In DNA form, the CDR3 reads TGTGCCAGCAGCCCGACGTGGGAGGGCTATGGCTACACCTTC.

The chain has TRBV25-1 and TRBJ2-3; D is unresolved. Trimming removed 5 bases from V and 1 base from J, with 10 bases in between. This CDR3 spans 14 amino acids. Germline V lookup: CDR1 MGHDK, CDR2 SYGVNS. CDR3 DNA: TGTGCCAGCAGTCTAGACCGCGGCACAGATACGCAGTATTTT. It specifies CASSLDRGTDTQYF.

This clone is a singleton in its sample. The DNA of the CDR3 is TGTGCCAGCAGCTTAACCCCTGACAGCCTCTATGGCTACACCTTC. Translating it yields CASSLTPDSLYGYTF. The genes are TRBV7-3 and TRBJ1-2; D possibly corresponds to TRBD1 (5 bases). The germline V and J ends were trimmed by 0 bases and 4 bases, with 12 bases remaining between them. CDR3 length equals 15 residues. Germline values: CDR1 SGHTA, CDR2 FQGTGA.